The rows below give T cell receptor beta chains drawn from one sample of a study of T cells in Graves' hyperthyroidism and ophthalmopathy. TCRdb recomputed calls from the multiplex PCR reads with MiXCR, one row per CDR3 protein. The repertoire consists of 550,000 to 700,000 distinct CDR3 sequences, with more than 45% occurring once and the leading ten covering about 20%. Sequenced sample: peripheral blood or thyroid tissue (not recorded which). Source of these receptors: an adult woman with Graves' disease, either hyperthyroidism or ophthalmopathy (not recorded which). CDR3s include the opening cysteine and the closing phenylalanine or tryptophan. Each record gives: J gene, D gene, V gene, clone size, CDR3 DNA, CDR3 protein. D genes are given only for firm matches. For some rows the clone size is stated as once, few or many, or as a class when expanded; others skip it.

J: TRBJ2-7
D: -
V: TRBV12-3/TRBV12-4
size: -
DNA: TGTGCCAGCAGCTGGACTTCCGAGCAGTACTTC
CDR3: CASSWTSEQYF

J: TRBJ2-7
D: -
V: TRBV30
size: few
DNA: TGTGCCTGGATCGGTCCCCAGATCGACGAGCAGTACTTC
CDR3: CAWIGPQIDEQYF

J: TRBJ1-2
D: -
V: TRBV6-2/TRBV6-3
size: many
DNA: TGTGCCAGCAGTTACGGTGCGACAGCCTATGGCTACACCTTC
CDR3: CASSYGATAYGYTF

J: TRBJ2-6
D: -
V: TRBV27
size: many
DNA: TGTGCCAGCAGTTCCGAGAGCTCTGGGGCCAACGTCCTGACTTTC
CDR3: CASSSESSGANVLTF

J: TRBJ1-6
D: -
V: TRBV20-1
size: -
DNA: TGCAGTGCCGAAGGCAGGGCCTATTCACCCCTCCACTTT
CDR3: CSAEGRAYSPLHF

J: TRBJ2-7
D: -
V: TRBV2
size: many
DNA: TGTGCCAGCAGCCAAAAACAGGATACTTCCTACGAGCAGTACTTC
CDR3: CASSQKQDTSYEQYF

J: TRBJ1-1
D: TRBD1
V: TRBV28
size: few
DNA: TGTGCCAGCAGGCCGGGACAGGTTAACACTGAAGCTTTCTTT
CDR3: CASRPGQVNTEAFF

J: TRBJ2-2
D: TRBD2
V: TRBV19
size: -
DNA: TGTGCCAGTAAGCGGGGGGTGGGGGAGCTGTTTTTT
CDR3: CASKRGVGELFF

J: TRBJ1-2
D: -
V: TRBV10-3
size: few
DNA: TGTGCCATCAGTGGGTCTACAGGGAATGGCTACACCTTC
CDR3: CAISGSTGNGYTF

J: TRBJ2-2
D: -
V: TRBV4-1
size: few
DNA: TGCGCCAGCAGCCAAGTAAGGTTCCCGATGCTTGGGGAGAACGGGGAGCTGTTTTTT
CDR3: CASSQVRFPMLGENGELFF

J: TRBJ1-4
D: -
V: TRBV7-9
size: -
DNA: TGTGCCAGCAGCTTAGTGCCCCGGGCGGATGAAAAACTGTTTTTT
CDR3: CASSLVPRADEKLFF

J: TRBJ2-7
D: TRBD2
V: TRBV10-3
size: many
DNA: TGTGCCATCACCATTAGCGGGAGGGCCTACGAGCAGTACTTC
CDR3: CAITISGRAYEQYF

J: TRBJ2-7
D: -
V: TRBV19
size: many
DNA: TGTGCCAGTAGAGCCTACAATAGCGGCCAACTGGAGCAGTACTTC
CDR3: CASRAYNSGQLEQYF

J: TRBJ2-5
D: -
V: TRBV6-2/TRBV6-3
size: many
DNA: TGTGCCAGCAGTTCGGACTACCAAGAGACCCAGTACTTC
CDR3: CASSSDYQETQYF

J: TRBJ2-5
D: TRBD2
V: TRBV6-6
size: many
DNA: TGTGCCAGCAGCTCGAGCGGGGGATGGGGAGAGACCCAGTACTTC
CDR3: CASSSSGGWGETQYF

J: TRBJ2-5
D: -
V: TRBV24-1
size: many
DNA: TGTGCCACCCCGGGACGGGTCCCTAAAGAGACCCAGTACTTC
CDR3: CATPGRVPKETQYF

J: TRBJ2-2
D: -
V: TRBV24-1
size: many
DNA: TGTGCCACCAGTGACCGTCCCCGGGGACCCCACACCGGGGAGCTGTTTTTT
CDR3: CATSDRPRGPHTGELFF

J: TRBJ1-1
D: -
V: TRBV29-1
size: -
DNA: TGCAGCGTTGACAGGGGCTCATCGGACACTGAAGCTTTCTTT
CDR3: CSVDRGSSDTEAFF

J: TRBJ1-6
D: -
V: TRBV18
size: many
DNA: TGTGCCAGCTCACCGGCGGGACGTGATTCACCCCTCCACTTT
CDR3: CASSPAGRDSPLHF

J: TRBJ1-1
D: -
V: TRBV5-1
size: many
DNA: TGCGCCAGCAGCCCTGGACAGAAAGGATTCACTGAAGCTTTCTTT
CDR3: CASSPGQKGFTEAFF

J: TRBJ1-1
D: -
V: TRBV2
size: -
DNA: TGTGCCAGCAGTTTAAGAGGGTACATGAACACTGAAGCTTTCTTT
CDR3: CASSLRGYMNTEAFF

J: TRBJ1-5
D: -
V: TRBV19
size: -
DNA: TGTGCCAGTAGTATGGGTGATGATCAGCCCCAGCATTTT
CDR3: CASSMGDDQPQHF

J: TRBJ2-1
D: TRBD1
V: TRBV7-8
size: -
DNA: TGTGCCAGCAGCCCATTCCCGGACAGGGGGCGAGTAAAAGAGCAGTTCTTC
CDR3: CASSPFPDRGRVKEQFF

J: TRBJ2-7
D: TRBD1
V: TRBV7-9
size: -
DNA: TGTGCCAGCAGTCCAGGACAGGGGCAGAGCGAGCAGTACTTC
CDR3: CASSPGQGQSEQYF

J: TRBJ1-2
D: -
V: TRBV5-1
size: once
DNA: TGCGCCAGCAGCGACGGGAACTATGGCTGCACCTTC
CDR3: CASSDGNYGCTF

J: TRBJ2-7
D: -
V: TRBV5-1
size: many
DNA: TGCGCCAGCAGGAACCCCGAGACTAACTCCTACGAGCAGTACTTC
CDR3: CASRNPETNSYEQYF

J: TRBJ1-1
D: -
V: TRBV14
size: -
DNA: TGTGCCAGCAGCCACAGGGCGCTTGAAGCTTTCTTT
CDR3: CASSHRALEAFF

J: TRBJ1-1
D: -
V: TRBV7-2
size: -
DNA: TGTGCCAGCAGCTTATGGTTCGGGAACACTGAAGCTTTCTTT
CDR3: CASSLWFGNTEAFF

J: TRBJ2-2
D: -
V: TRBV6-5
size: few
DNA: TGTGCCAGCACGTTTATGGGGACCACCGGGGAGCTGTTTTTT
CDR3: CASTFMGTTGELFF

J: TRBJ2-7
D: TRBD2
V: TRBV20-1
size: few
DNA: TGCAGTGCTAAGGGACTAGCGGTAATCTACGAGCAGTACTTC
CDR3: CSAKGLAVIYEQYF

J: TRBJ2-7
D: TRBD1
V: TRBV24-1
size: -
DNA: TGTGCCAGCAGCAATTACAGGGGACGAGCCTACGAGCAGTACTTC
CDR3: CASSNYRGRAYEQYF

J: TRBJ2-5
D: -
V: TRBV5-1
size: many
DNA: TGTGCTAGCAGCTTAGGTACCCAAGAGACCCAGTACTTC
CDR3: CASSLGTQETQYF

J: TRBJ1-1
D: -
V: TRBV6-1
size: once
DNA: TGTGCCAGCAGAGGGGACCAACGAGGTGAAGCTTTCTTT
CDR3: CASRGDQRGEAFF

J: TRBJ2-7
D: -
V: TRBV19
size: -
DNA: TGTGCCAGTAGTTCTAACGGGGCCTTGGACGAGCAGTACTTC
CDR3: CASSSNGALDEQYF

J: TRBJ2-6
D: TRBD1
V: TRBV7-3
size: many
DNA: TGTGCCAGCAGTCAGGGGGCTGGGGCCAACGTCCTGACTTTC
CDR3: CASSQGAGANVLTF

J: TRBJ1-1
D: TRBD1
V: TRBV2
size: -
DNA: TGTGCCAGCAGTTTTGTACAGGGGTACACTGAAGCTTTCTTT
CDR3: CASSFVQGYTEAFF

J: TRBJ2-5
D: -
V: TRBV10-3
size: -
DNA: TGTGCCATCAGGGGGGGCGGGAAAGGTGTAGAGACCCAGTACTTC
CDR3: CAIRGGGKGVETQYF

J: TRBJ1-2
D: TRBD1
V: TRBV20-1
size: -
DNA: TGCAGTCTTAACAGGGGGCGGAGATATGGCTACACCTTC
CDR3: CSLNRGRRYGYTF

J: TRBJ1-1
D: TRBD1
V: TRBV19
size: -
DNA: TGTGCCAGTAGTGTAGGGGACAGGGCTGAAGCTTTCTTT
CDR3: CASSVGDRAEAFF

J: TRBJ1-2
D: TRBD1
V: TRBV4-1
size: many
DNA: TGCGCCAGCAGCCAATTATTACGGGACAGGAGCAACTATGGCTACACCTTC
CDR3: CASSQLLRDRSNYGYTF

J: TRBJ1-5
D: -
V: TRBV19
size: many
DNA: TGTGCCAGTACCTCCCCCTGGGAGAATCAGCCCCAGCATTTT
CDR3: CASTSPWENQPQHF

J: TRBJ1-6
D: -
V: TRBV19
size: -
DNA: TGTGCCAGTAGTATAGAGGCCGGGGGATCACCCCTCCACTTT
CDR3: CASSIEAGGSPLHF